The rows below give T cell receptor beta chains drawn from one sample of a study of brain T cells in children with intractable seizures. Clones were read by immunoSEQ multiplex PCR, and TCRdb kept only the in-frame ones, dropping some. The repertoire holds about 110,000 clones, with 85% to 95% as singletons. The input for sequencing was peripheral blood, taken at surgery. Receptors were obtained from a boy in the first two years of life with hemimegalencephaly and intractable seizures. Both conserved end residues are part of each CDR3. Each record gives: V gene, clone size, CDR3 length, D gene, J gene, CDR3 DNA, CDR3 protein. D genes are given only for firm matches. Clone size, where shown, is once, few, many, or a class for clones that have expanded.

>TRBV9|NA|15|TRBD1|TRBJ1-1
TGTGCCAGCAGCGTAGTTGAGGGGGCAGTCACTGAAGCTTTCTTT
CASSVVEGAVTEAFF
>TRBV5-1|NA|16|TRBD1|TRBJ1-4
TGCGCCAGCAGCGTCGACAGGGCCGCAACTAATGAAAAACTGTTTTTT
CASSVDRAATNEKLFF
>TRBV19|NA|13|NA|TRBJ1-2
TGTGCCAGTACGATCACAGGGTTAACTGGCTACACCTTC
CASTITGLTGYTF
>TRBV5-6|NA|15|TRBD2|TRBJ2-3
TGTGCCAGCAGCCCTATAACTAGCGGGACAGATACGCAGTATTTT
CASSPITSGTDTQYF
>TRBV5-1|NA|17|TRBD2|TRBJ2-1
TGCGCCAGCAGCTTCAACCTAGCGGGAGGGCCGTTCAATGAGCAGTTCTTC
CASSFNLAGGPFNEQFF
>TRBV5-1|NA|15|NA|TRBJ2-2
TGCGCCAGCAGCTTGGTGCAGGGCGGCACCGGGGAGCTGTTTTTT
CASSLVQGGTGELFF
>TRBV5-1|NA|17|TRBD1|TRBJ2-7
TGCGCCAGCAGCTGGGACAGGGGGTCTCGCCTCCCTTACGAGCAGTACTTC
CASSWDRGSRLPYEQYF
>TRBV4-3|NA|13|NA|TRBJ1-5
TGCGCCAGCAGCCAAGTAGAAGGTCAGCCCCAGCATTTT
CASSQVEGQPQHF
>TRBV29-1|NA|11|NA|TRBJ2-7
TGCAGCGCCGGCTCGTTATACGAGCAGTACTTC
CSAGSLYEQYF
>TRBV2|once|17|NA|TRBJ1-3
TGTGCCAGCAGTGTACACAGGGCGCTCTCCTCTGGAAACACCATATATTTT
CASSVHRALSSGNTIYF
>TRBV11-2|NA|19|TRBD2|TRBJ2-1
TGTGCCAGCAGCTTAGATAAAGGACTAGCGGGAGCCAACTACAATGAGCAGTTCTTC
CASSLDKGLAGANYNEQFF
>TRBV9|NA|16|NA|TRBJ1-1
TGTGCCAGCAGCGTCCCCCGGGACATTATGAACACTGAAGCTTTCTTT
CASSVPRDIMNTEAFF
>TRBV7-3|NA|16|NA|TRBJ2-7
TGTGCCAGCAGCTTATTATACCCGGACAGTAACTACGAGCAGTACTTC
CASSLLYPDSNYEQYF
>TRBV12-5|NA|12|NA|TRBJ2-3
TGTGCTAGTGGTTTGAGCACAGATACGCAGTATTTT
CASGLSTDTQYF
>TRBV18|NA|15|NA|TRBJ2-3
TGTGCCAGTTATCCTAGAAACCGGGGCACAGATACGCAGTATTTT
CASYPRNRGTDTQYF
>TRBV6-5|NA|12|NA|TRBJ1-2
TGTGCCAGCAGGGACATTCCCTATGGCTACACCTTC
CASRDIPYGYTF
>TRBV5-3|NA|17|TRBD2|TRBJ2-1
TGTGCCAGAAGCTTGGTAGCGGGAGGGACCTTTTACAATGAGCAGTTCTTC
CARSLVAGGTFYNEQFF
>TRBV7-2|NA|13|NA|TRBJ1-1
TGTGCCAGCAGCTTCCGGCCGAACACTGAAGCTTTCTTT
CASSFRPNTEAFF
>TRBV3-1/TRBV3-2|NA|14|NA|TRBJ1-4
TGTGCCAGCAGCCGTAGGAGGGGGAATGAAAAACTGTTTTTT
CASSRRRGNEKLFF
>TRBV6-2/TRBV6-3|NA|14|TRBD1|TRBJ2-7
TGTGCCAGCAGCCCCACAGGGGGCGCACACGAGCAGTACTTC
CASSPTGGAHEQYF
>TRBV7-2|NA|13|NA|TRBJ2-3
TGTGCCAGCAGCTTCCAGGGTTCGGATACGCAGTATTTT
CASSFQGSDTQYF
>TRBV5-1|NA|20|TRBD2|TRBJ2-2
TGCGCCAGCAGCTTGTTCTTAACTAGCGGGAGGGCCGCCGACACCGGGGAGCTGTTTTTT
CASSLFLTSGRAADTGELFF
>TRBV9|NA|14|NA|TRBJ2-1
TGTGCCAGCAGCGTAGCGTTGGGGTGGGATGAGCAGTTCTTC
CASSVALGWDEQFF
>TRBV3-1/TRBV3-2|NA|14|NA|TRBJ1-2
TGTGCCAGCAGCCAAGGGATAGGGGGTTATGGCTACACCTTC
CASSQGIGGYGYTF
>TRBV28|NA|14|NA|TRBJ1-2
TGTGCCAGCAGTTTATCATCGCCAGGGGTCGGCTACACCTTC
CASSLSSPGVGYTF
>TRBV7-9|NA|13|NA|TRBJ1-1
TGTGCCAGCAACCCGGTTGGGGGCACTGAAGCTTTCTTT
CASNPVGGTEAFF
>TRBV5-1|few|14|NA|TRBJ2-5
TGCGCCAGCAGCTCCCGGTGGAGTCAAGAGACCCAGTACTTC
CASSSRWSQETQYF
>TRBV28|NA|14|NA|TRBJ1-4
TGTGCCAGCAGTTTACTGGGGGGCCCTGAAAAACTGTTTTTT
CASSLLGGPEKLFF
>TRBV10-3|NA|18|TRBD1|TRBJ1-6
TGTGCCATCGCGTCAGGGACAGGTGCTAGCTCCTATAATTCACCCCTCCACTTT
CAIASGTGASSYNSPLHF
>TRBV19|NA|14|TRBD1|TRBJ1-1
TGTGCCAGTAGTCCCGGACAGGGGAACACTGAAGCTTTCTTT
CASSPGQGNTEAFF
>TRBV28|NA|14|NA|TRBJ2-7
TGTGCCAGCAGTTTAGTGCAGGTGGGATACGAGCAGTACTTC
CASSLVQVGYEQYF
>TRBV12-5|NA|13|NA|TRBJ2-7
TGTGCTAGTGGGGCAGTCCGAGCCTACGAGCAGTACTTC
CASGAVRAYEQYF
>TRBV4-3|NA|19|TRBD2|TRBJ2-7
TGCGCCAGCAGCCCTAAAGCGGCCCAACTAGCGGCCACAACCTACGAGCAGTACTTC
CASSPKAAQLAATTYEQYF
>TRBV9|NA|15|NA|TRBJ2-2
TGTGCCAGCAGCGTAGGGTCTAGCAGCACCGGGGAGCTGTTTTTT
CASSVGSSSTGELFF
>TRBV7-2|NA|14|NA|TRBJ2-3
TGTGCCAGCAGCTTAGGGAGGACAGCAGATACGCAGTATTTT
CASSLGRTADTQYF
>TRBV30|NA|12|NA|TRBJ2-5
TGTGCCGGGGGACGGGGTGGGGAGACCCAGTACTTC
CAGGRGGETQYF
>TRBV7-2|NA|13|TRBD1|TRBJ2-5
TGTGCCAGCAGCTACAGGGGGCGAGAGACCCAGTACTTC
CASSYRGRETQYF
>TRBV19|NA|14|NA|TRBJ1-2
TGTGCCACCTATTTGGGGGCACGTCCTAATGGCTACACCTTC
CATYLGARPNGYTF
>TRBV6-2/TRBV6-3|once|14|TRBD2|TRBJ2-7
TGTGCCAGCAGACCTAGCGGAGGACCCTACGAGCAGTACTTC
CASRPSGGPYEQYF
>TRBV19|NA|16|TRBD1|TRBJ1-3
TGTGCCAGTAGTATAGACCCCGGGACAGGAGGTCGCACCATATATTTT
CASSIDPGTGGRTIYF
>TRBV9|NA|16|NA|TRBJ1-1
TGTGCCAGCAGCGTATCCCCCAGATCCGGGGGCACTGAAGCTTTCTTT
CASSVSPRSGGTEAFF
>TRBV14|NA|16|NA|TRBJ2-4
TGTGCCAGCAGCAATTCCAGGGGCCGGGCCAAAAACATTCAGTACTTC
CASSNSRGRAKNIQYF
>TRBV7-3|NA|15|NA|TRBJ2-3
TGTGCCAGCAGCTTAGCGGGAACTAGCACAGATACGCAGTATTTT
CASSLAGTSTDTQYF
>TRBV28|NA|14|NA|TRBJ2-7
TGTGCCAGCACCCTTCACGGGAACTCCTACGAGCAGTACTTC
CASTLHGNSYEQYF
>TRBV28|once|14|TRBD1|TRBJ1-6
TGTGCCAGCAGTCTCCGGGACAGAAATTCACCCCTCCACTTT
CASSLRDRNSPLHF
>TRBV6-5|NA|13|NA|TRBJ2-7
TGTGCCAGCAGTTTAGACAGATTCTACGAGCAGTACTTC
CASSLDRFYEQYF
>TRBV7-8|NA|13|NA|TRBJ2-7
TGTGCCAGCAGCTCATTAGCGTACTACGAGCAGTACTTC
CASSSLAYYEQYF
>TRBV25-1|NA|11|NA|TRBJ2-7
TGTGCCAGCACAGGGTTCTACGAGCAGTACTTC
CASTGFYEQYF
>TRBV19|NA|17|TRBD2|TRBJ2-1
TGTGCCAGTAGTATAGCCGGACTAGCGGGAGGCTACAATGAGCAGTTCTTC
CASSIAGLAGGYNEQFF